These 16 T cell receptor beta chains were sequenced from one sample in a study of CD8 T cells in ankylosing spondylitis (TCRdb year 2017). Results and caveats for the whole study, not just this receptor: Blood from ankylosing spondylitis patients appeared to be characterized by a TCR beta motif composed of under ten highly homologous amino acid variants.

These receptors are not linked to any known antigen. The protocol used for the library was 5' RACE. TCRdb names Illumina HiSeq 2500 as the instrument used. The public reads were reanalyzed by TCRdb: fastp trimming at Q25, MiXCR alignment, in-frame beta chains only. Each record represents a unique CDR3 protein, reported with the most common genes and DNA among its rows. The sample contains around 490,000 distinct CDR3 sequences, about 5.2% of them found a single time. The top ten constitute roughly 3.5% of the sample. The sample consisted of blood, either unsorted or a sorted T cell fraction (not recorded which). The receptor set was obtained from a male donor with ankylosing spondylitis.

This clonotype has a count of ten or more. The chain uses TRBV5-1 and TRBJ2-1; 8 positions match TRBD2. This CDR3 is built from 15 residues. Germline V CDR1 and CDR2: SGHRS, YFSETQ. V dropped 4 bases and J dropped 2; count of bases not matched to a gene: 5. CDR3 sequence reads: CASSASAGAYNEQFF. The CDR3 bases are TGCGCCAGCAGCGCCTCAGCGGGGGCCTACAATGAGCAGTTCTTC.

This clonotype was detected many times. This chain links TRBV12-3 or TRBV12-4 with TRBJ2-7; D remains unclear. CDR3 length: 13 amino acids. Trimming removed 6 bases at V and 1 base at J, with 10 bases between. CDR3 sequence: CASRVGPSYEQYF. In DNA form, the CDR3 reads TGTGCCAGCAGGGTTGGCCCTTCCTACGAGCAGTACTTC.

This clonotype was seen ten or more times. The gene calls are TRBV6-2 or TRBV6-3 and TRBJ2-6; no clear D gene. The ends were cut back, 2 bases at V and 0 bases at J, with 2 bases in the middle. Looked up from germline, CDR1 is MNHEY and CDR2 is SVGEGT. The CDR3 extends over 14 amino acids. CDR3: CASSYNSGANVLTF. For the CDR3, the DNA is TGTGCCAGCAGTTACAACTCTGGGGCCAACGTCCTGACTTTC.

This clonotype was seen at least ten times. This chain uses TRBV27 with TRBJ1-6; possible D gene TRBD1, 6 bases. The V end lost 1 base, the J end lost 10 bases, and 14 bases lay between the germline ends. CDR1 MNHEY and CDR2 SMNVEV come from the germline V gene (reference sequence). The CDR3 consists of 15 residues. CDR3 residues: CASSLYREVGSPLHF. The CDR3 DNA is TGTGCCAGCAGTTTATACAGGGAAGTGGGCTCACCCCTCCACTTT.

The chain is built from TRBV12-3 or TRBV12-4 and TRBJ1-2; D not resolved. V was clipped by 2 bases and J by 4 bases, with 11 bases between them. The CDR3 sequence is 14 residues long. CDR3: CASSLRGSLYGYTF. CDR3 DNA: TGTGCCAGCAGTTTAAGAGGGAGTCTCTATGGCTACACCTTC.

In its sample, this clonotype was seen many times. The chain employs TRBV7-9 and TRBJ2-5; TRBD1 matches 7 bases. The junction had 10 bases not matched to a gene; V was cut back by 6 bases and J by 0 bases. The CDR3 length is 16 residues. The germline CDR1 and CDR2 sequences are SEHNR and FQNEAQ (reference sequence). CDR3 DNA sequence: TGTGCCAGCAGTCGTACTTTACAGGGGTACCAAGAGACCCAGTACTTC. It encodes CASSRTLQGYQETQYF.

This clonotype was observed at least ten times. This chain joins TRBV7-2 and TRBJ2-3; either TRBD1 or TRBD2 may supply D (6 bases each). The V and J ends lost 1 base and 4 bases respectively, with 15 bases between them. This CDR3 has 16 residues. Germline V CDR1 and CDR2: SGHTA, FQGNSA. CDR3 nucleotides: TGTGCCAGCAGCTTAGTGGGGGGCTACGGCTCAGATACGCAGTATTTT. Translation: CASSLVGGYGSDTQYF.

This clonotype was seen at least ten times. The chain links TRBV20-1 to TRBJ1-5; no clear D. CDR3 length equals 14 residues. Germline CDR1 reads DFQATT; CDR2 reads SNEGSKA (reference sequence). The V end was cut by 1 base, the J end by 2 bases, with 9 bases between. This chain's CDR3 is CSARVSSGNQPQHF. The CDR3 DNA follows: TGCAGTGCTAGAGTCTCCTCTGGCAATCAGCCCCAGCATTTT.

The chain is built from TRBV20-1 and TRBJ2-5; D is possibly TRBD2 (6 bases). This CDR3 is built from 12 residues. Trimming took off 5 bases at V and 5 bases at J, with 12 bases between the two ends. CDR1 and CDR2 (germline): DFQATT, SNEGSKA (reference sequence). CDR3 region: CSAGGRRETQYF. The CDR3 nucleotides read TGCAGTGCTGGAGGGAGAAGGGAGACCCAGTACTTC.

This clonotype has a count of ten or more. DNA of the CDR3: TGTGCCAGCAGTTTATCGGTTGGACAACGTGAAGCTTTCTTT. The encoded protein is CASSLSVGQREAFF. The V call is TRBV27, the J call TRBJ1-1; TRBD1 might be the D (5 bases). V was trimmed by 0 bases and J by 7 bases, leaving 12 bases between them. The CDR3 has 14 residues. CDR1 is MNHEY, CDR2 SMNVEV, per germline (reference sequence).

This clonotype was picked up many times. This chain joins TRBV24-1 and TRBJ1-5; maybe TRBD1 (5 bases). The CDR3 sequence is 15 residues long. Trimming took 0 bases from V and 5 from J, leaving 10 bases between them. Germline CDR1 is KGHDR and CDR2 is SFDVKD. The CDR3 coding sequence is TGTGCCACCAGTGATTTGGGAGGGGCGCATCAGCCCCAGCATTTT. It yields the protein CATSDLGGAHQPQHF.

The table lists this clonotype with many counts. The chain has TRBV20-1 and TRBJ2-7, with D unresolved. Trimming took off 4 bases at V and 0 bases at J, with 13 bases between the two ends. CDR3 length: 14 amino acids. The germline V gene encodes CDR1 DFQATT and CDR2 SNEGSKA (reference sequence). The CDR3 DNA sequence: TGCAGTGCTACGCCGACGGTGAGCTCCTACGAGCAGTACTTC. It is translated as CSATPTVSSYEQYF.

This clonotype was picked up many times. The chain combines TRBV20-1 with TRBJ1-1; no definite D call. V lost 3 bases, J lost 3 bases, and 17 bases lay in between. CDR3 length equals 15 residues. Germline V gene data show CDR1 as DFQATT and CDR2 as SNEGSKA (reference sequence). As DNA, the CDR3 is TGCAGTGCTAGGTGGGCCAAACAATGGGACACTGAAGCTTTCTTT. Its protein product is CSARWAKQWDTEAFF.

This clonotype was counted at least ten times. The rearrangement uses TRBV27 and TRBJ2-7, with a tentative D call TRBD2 (5 bases). Trimming took off 4 bases at V and 1 base at J, with 17 bases between the two ends. The CDR3 sequence is 16 residues long. The V gene's germline CDR1 is MNHEY and CDR2 SMNVEV (reference sequence). The CDR3 nucleotides are TGTGCCAGCAGTTCCCTTATGGGGAGCCAGTCCTACGAGCAGTACTTC. It specifies CASSSLMGSQSYEQYF.

This clonotype was picked up many times. This chain joins TRBV7-2 and TRBJ2-7; 9 bases map to TRBD1. Germline V gene data show CDR1 as SGHTA and CDR2 as FQGNSA. Unmatched junction bases numbered 11, after V lost 5 bases and J lost 6 bases. CDR3 length: 15 amino acids. CDR3 loop: CASSPQQGARGEQYF. As DNA, the CDR3 is TGTGCCAGCAGCCCACAACAGGGGGCGAGGGGCGAGCAGTACTTC.

This clonotype came up a few times. This chain links TRBV30 with TRBJ2-5; D is uncertain. From germline, CDR1 is GTSNPN and CDR2 SVGIG (reference sequence). This CDR3 has 14 amino acids. V shed 2 bases and J shed 1 base, with 11 bases lying between them. The DNA for the CDR3 is TGTGCCTGGAGTCTTTTTTCTCTCCAAGAGACCCAGTACTTC. This translates into CAWSLFSLQETQYF.